Below are 21 T cell receptor beta chains sequenced from a single sample in a study of T cells after posttransplantation cyclophosphamide. Sequenced by immunoSEQ multiplex PCR; TCRdb stores in-frame clones only, minus some. The repertoire has about 15,000 clones, around nine tenths of them found once; the top ten carry less than 0.65%. Busulfan-fludarabine conditioning, marrow transplant, and cyclophosphamide on days +3 and +4 were administered. The sample was CD4+ T cells sorted from blood, taken after allogeneic stem cell transplant with posttransplant cyclophosphamide. These receptor sequences come from a male patient aged 60-70 years who received an allogeneic stem cell transplant from a related donor and was CMV-positive. These T cells may partly come from the graft donor.

The chain joins TRBV7-2 to TRBJ1-5, with no clear D. CDR1 SGHTA and CDR2 FQGNSA come from the germline V gene. The CDR3 covers 13 residues. Trimming left V 5 bases short and J 6 bases short, with 11 bases between. This CDR3 is CASSTHRSQPQHF. CDR3 coding DNA: TGTGCCAGCAGCACCCACCGGAGTCAGCCCCAGCATTTT.

V is TRBV5-4 and J is TRBJ2-2; perhaps TRBD1 as D (5 bases). This CDR3 has 16 residues. The germline V gene has CDR1 SGHNT and CDR2 YYREEE (reference sequence). Trimming cost V 7 bases and J 6 bases, with 22 bases left between them. In nucleotides, the CDR3 is TGTGCCAGCTCCCCGGTTGGGGCCCGGGCGGCCGGGGAGCTGTTTTTT. Translated, it gives CASSPVGARAAGELFF.

The chain uses TRBV5-1 and TRBJ2-5, with D perhaps matching TRBD2 (6 bases). The CDR3 loop spans 15 amino acids. CDR1 SGHRS and CDR2 YFSETQ come from the germline V gene. V was clipped by 2 bases and J by 3 bases, with 14 bases between them. CDR3 amino acids: CASSLGGTFKETQYF. CDR3 coding DNA: TGCGCCAGCAGCTTAGGAGGGACTTTTAAAGAGACCCAGTACTTC.

V gene TRBV4-2 combines with J gene TRBJ2-6; D is uncertain. V lost 3 bases and J 0 bases, leaving 6 bases between the germline ends. The CDR3 consists of 15 residues. The germline V gene has CDR1 LGHNA and CDR2 YNFKEQ. CDR3 loop: CASSQPGSGANVLTF. CDR3 bases: TGTGCCAGCAGCCAGCCGGGCTCTGGGGCCAACGTCCTGACTTTC.

The chain recombines TRBV28 with TRBJ2-1; 12 bases agree with TRBD2. The CDR3 spans 16 residues. CDR1 is MDHEN, CDR2 SYDVKM, per germline. After removal of 6 bases from V and 2 bases from J, the junction contained 5 bases not matched to a gene. CDR3 sequence: CASSPLAGGPYNEQFF. In DNA form, the CDR3 reads TGTGCCAGCAGCCCTCTAGCGGGGGGGCCCTACAATGAGCAGTTCTTC.

The V and J genes are TRBV15 and TRBJ1-5, with 7 bases identical to TRBD1. The CDR3 contains 14 residues. Germline CDR1 reads LNHNV; CDR2 reads YYDKDF (reference sequence). Losses at the gene ends were 5 bases for V and 4 bases for J; bases not matched to a gene: 5. CDR3 protein: CATSGETGNQPQHF. DNA of the CDR3: TGTGCCACCAGCGGGGAGACAGGGAATCAGCCCCAGCATTTT.

The rearrangement joins TRBV2 to TRBJ1-2; D is unresolved. There are 12 residues in the CDR3. The V gene lost 8 bases and the J gene lost 8 bases, with 15 bases spanning the gap. Germline V CDR1 and CDR2: SNHLY, FYNNEI. In DNA form, the CDR3 reads TGTGCCAGCTATGGCCAACCGGGAGGCTACACCTTC. Translating it yields CASYGQPGGYTF.

The CDR3 DNA is TGTGCCTGGGGGGGGACAGGGAACGAGCAGTACTTC. Its protein product is CAWGGTGNEQYF. The J gene is TRBJ2-7, the V gene TRBV30; TRBD1 matches 9 bases. Germline V CDR1 and CDR2: GTSNPN, SVGIG (reference sequence). This CDR3 has 12 residues. J lost 5 bases, V lost 5 bases, and 4 bases had no gene match. Full variable domain (missing parts from reference TRBV30 and TRBJ2-7): SQTIHQWPATLVQPVGSPLSLECTVEGTSNPNLYWYRQAAGRGLQLLFYSVGIGQISSEVPQNLSASRPQDRQFILSSKKLLLSDSGFYLCAWGGTGNEQYFGPGTRLTVT.

About this clone itself: The germline gene is not matched at one end of the junction; a read error may be the cause. The J gene is TRBJ2-3, the V gene TRBV7-9, with 9 nucleotides matching TRBD2. CDR1 is SEHNR and CDR2 is FQNEAQ in the germline V gene (reference sequence). The CDR3 length is 19 residues. The CDR3, as DNA: TGTGCCAGCAGCTTAGCGTCGGCGGGGGGGCTAAGTAGTACAGATATGCAGTATTTT. Protein product: CASSLASAGGLSSTDMQYF. Together with reference TRBV7-9 and TRBJ2-3, the CDR3 gives the full variable domain: DTGVSQNPRHKITKRGQNVTFRCDPISEHNRLYWYRQTLGQGPEFLTYFQNEAQLEKSRLLSDRFSAERPKGSFSTLEIQRTEQGDSAMYLCASSLASAGGLSSTDMQYFGPGTRLTVL.

The chain recombines TRBV7-2 with TRBJ2-7; 9 bases map to TRBD2. The CDR3 is 16 residues long. Trimming cost V 0 bases and J 6 bases; bases outside gene matches: 9. CDR1 and CDR2 from the germline V gene are SGHTA and FQGNSA. The CDR3: CASSLARGTSRLEQYF. CDR3 in DNA: TGTGCCAGCAGCTTAGCGCGGGGGACTAGCCGGCTCGAGCAGTACTTC.

The rearrangement joins TRBV15 to TRBJ2-7; weak D call: TRBD1 (6 bases). The CDR3 loop spans 12 amino acids. Germline V gene lookup returns CDR1 LNHNV and CDR2 YYDKDF (reference sequence). The ends were cut back, 8 bases at V and 7 bases at J, with 15 bases in the middle. In DNA, the CDR3 is TGTGCCACCGGCCGGGACACAAAGGAGCAGTACTTC. Protein product: CATGRDTKEQYF.

The V call is TRBV2, the J call TRBJ1-2; no clear D gene. Per the germline V gene, CDR1 is SNHLY and CDR2 is FYNNEI. The CDR3 is 12 amino acids. Trimming shortened V by 0 bases and J by 8 bases, and 7 bases separated the two germline ends. CDR3 residues: CASSEAGEGYTF. In DNA form, the CDR3 reads TGTGCCAGCAGTGAAGCCGGGGAGGGCTACACCTTC. Full variable domain (remainder filled in from reference TRBV2 and TRBJ1-2): EPEVTQTPSHQVTQMGQEVILRCVPISNHLYFYWYRQILGQKVEFLVSFYNNEISEKSEIFDDQFSVERPDGSNFTLKIRSTKLEDSAMYFCASSEAGEGYTFGSGTRLTVV.

This clone was picked up one time. The rearrangement uses TRBV7-8 and TRBJ2-2; 11 nucleotides line up with TRBD2. V was pared by 5 bases and J by 4 bases, with 6 bases of the junction left unmatched. Germline V CDR1 and CDR2: SGHVS, FQNEAQ. The length of the CDR3 is 16 residues. For the CDR3, the DNA is TGTGCCAGCAGCCGTAGCGGGGGGGGCCCCACCGGGGAGCTGTTTTTT. Its translation: CASSRSGGGPTGELFF.

This clone has just one count. This chain uses TRBV29-1 with TRBJ2-3; 7 bases agree with TRBD1. The germline gives CDR1 SQVTM, CDR2 ANQGSEA. Trimming at V came to 2 bases and at J to 1 base, leaving 3 bases not matched to a gene. The CDR3 runs to 14 residues. The CDR3, as DNA: TGCAGCGTTGAAAAGGGGGCGGGCACAGATACGCAGTATTTT. Translation gives CSVEKGAGTDTQYF.

This rearrangement joins TRBV28 to TRBJ2-6; no definite D call. Between the trimmed V and J ends, which lost 6 bases and 0 bases, there was a span of 3 bases. The CDR3 sequence is 13 residues long. Germline CDR1 is MDHEN and CDR2 is SYDVKM. This chain's CDR3 is CASSLSGANVLTF. CDR3 bases: TGTGCCAGCAGCCTCTCTGGGGCCAACGTCCTGACTTTC.

J is TRBJ2-7 and V is TRBV19; TRBD1 agrees at 8 bases. This CDR3 comprises 14 residues. Germline V gene data show CDR1 as LNHDA and CDR2 as SQIVND (reference sequence). V lost 3 bases, J lost 8 bases, and 9 bases stayed unmatched. The CDR3 coding sequence is TGTGCCAGTAGTATCAGGGGGCAAGGCGATAAGCAGTACTTC. As protein: CASSIRGQGDKQYF.

This clone is a singleton in its sample. This sequence joins TRBV28 and TRBJ1-6; 8 bases align to TRBD1. This CDR3 region has 17 residues. V lost 6 bases and J lost 6; bases outside the gene matches: 13. Per the germline V gene, CDR1 is MDHEN and CDR2 is SYDVKM. The CDR3 is CASSPTGTGSINSPLHF. The CDR3 DNA reads as TGTGCCAGCAGCCCTACGGGGACAGGATCTATTAATTCACCCCTCCACTTT.

The CDR3 is CASSPEPQWETQYF. Written as DNA, the CDR3 is TGTGCCAGCAGTCCCGAACCGCAGTGGGAGACCCAGTACTTC. This chain connects TRBV27 to TRBJ2-5; D remains unclear. CDR1 and CDR2 from the germline V gene are MNHEY and SMNVEV (reference sequence). Trimming took off 5 bases at V and 5 bases at J, with 15 bases between the two ends. This CDR3 contains 14 residues.

J is TRBJ2-1 and V is TRBV18, with 8 bases identical to TRBD1. The CDR3 runs 18 residues. Germline V gene sequence: CDR1 KGHSH, CDR2 LQKENI. V trimming: 3 bases; J trimming: 0 bases; junction bases outside the gene matches: 10. In DNA form, the CDR3 reads TGTGCCAGCTCACCGGACAGGGTGGGCATTAGCTCCTACAATGAGCAGTTCTTC. This codes for CASSPDRVGISSYNEQFF.

J is TRBJ2-3 and V is TRBV2, with 9 nucleotides matching TRBD2. Per germline, CDR1 SNHLY and CDR2 FYNNEI. There are 16 residues in the CDR3. J gave up 4 bases and V 0 bases, and 5 bases lay outside the gene matches. The CDR3 DNA sequence: TGTGCCAGCAGTGAAGCTTCTGGACTAGCGCCAGATACGCAGTATTTT. This sequence encodes CASSEASGLAPDTQYF.

The genes are TRBV2 and TRBJ1-5; TRBD1 agrees at 7 bases. After removal of 5 bases from V and 0 bases from J, the junction contained 4 bases not matched to a gene. The CDR3 is 15 amino acids. CDR1 SNHLY and CDR2 FYNNEI come from the germline V gene. In DNA, the CDR3 is TGTGCCAGCAGTCGGGACAGATATAGCAATCAGCCCCAGCATTTT. Translation: CASSRDRYSNQPQHF. Using reference TRBV2 and TRBJ1-5 for the parts outside the CDR3, the full variable domain is EPEVTQTPSHQVTQMGQEVILRCVPISNHLYFYWYRQILGQKVEFLVSFYNNEISEKSEIFDDQFSVERPDGSNFTLKIRSTKLEDSAMYFCASSRDRYSNQPQHFGDGTRLSIL.